A selection of T cell receptor beta chains follows, all from one sample in a study of regulatory T cells in long-lasting Graves disease. One entry per CDR3 protein, called by TCRdb with MiXCR from the multiplex PCR reads. The table shows 680,000 or so distinct CDR3 sequences, with approximately 15% occurring only once. These records were also assigned to another study, of T cells in Graves' hyperthyroidism and ophthalmopathy.

The sequences come from peripheral blood mononuclear cells (PBMCs), collected at new diagnosis, from a patient treated with antithyroid drugs. Source of these receptors: a woman aged 30 to 39 with Graves disease. Both conserved end residues are part of each CDR3. The order of the fields is D gene, clone size, V gene, J gene, CDR3 DNA, CDR3 protein. The D gene is left open where the match is weak. Expanded clones are given a class, and other clones once, few, many or no size at all.

>NA|many|TRBV28|TRBJ2-2
TGTGCCAGCATACGCTCGACCGGGGAGCTGTTTTTT
CASIRSTGELFF
>NA|many|TRBV20-1|TRBJ2-7
TGCAGTGCTAGAACCGAACAGGGCTACGAGCAGTACTTC
CSARTEQGYEQYF
>NA|once|TRBV6-1|TRBJ1-4
TGTGCCAGCAGTCGAGGGACACCCACTCTTACAACTAATGAAAAACTGTTTTTT
CASSRGTPTLTTNEKLFF
>NA|few|TRBV6-1|TRBJ2-5
TGTGCCTGTGCACCGGGGGCTTCGGGGACCCAGTACTTC
CACAPGASGTQYF
>TRBD2|few|TRBV11-2|TRBJ2-1
TGTGCCAGCAGCCCCCTCTCGGGACTAGCGGGGGCCGTATACAATGAGCAGTTCTTC
CASSPLSGLAGAVYNEQFF
>TRBD2|few|TRBV6-2/TRBV6-3|TRBJ2-7
TGTGCCAGCACCAATAACTCCGGGGGGGCCAGGGGTTACGAGCAGTACTTC
CASTNNSGGARGYEQYF
>NA|NA|TRBV28|TRBJ1-2
TGTGCCTCAGGGGTGGACTATGGCTACACCTTC
CASGVDYGYTF
>NA|many|TRBV7-9|TRBJ1-1
TGTGCCAGCAGCTTAGTTGGGGGGGTAAACACTGAAGCTTTCTTT
CASSLVGGVNTEAFF
>TRBD2|once|TRBV7-2|TRBJ2-1
TGTGCCAGCAGCTTAGTCCAGGGACTAGCGGGAGGCCTTAGCGAGCAGTTCTTC
CASSLVQGLAGGLSEQFF
>TRBD1|NA|TRBV20-1|TRBJ1-6
TGCAGTGCTACCACCCCCGGACAGGGGAATAATTCACCCCTCCACTTT
CSATTPGQGNNSPLHF
>NA|many|TRBV28|TRBJ1-5
TGTGCCAGCAGTTTGAGGCTCGGGGGGATGAGATTTAGCAATCAGCCCCAGCATTTT
CASSLRLGGMRFSNQPQHF
>TRBD2|NA|TRBV4-1|TRBJ2-7
TGCGCCAGCAGCCAAGGAGCGGGAGGGATCTACGAGCAGTACTTC
CASSQGAGGIYEQYF
>NA|many|TRBV11-2|TRBJ1-2
TGTGCCAGCAGCTCCGGGTTCTTAGGACGATTCGATGGCTACACCTTC
CASSSGFLGRFDGYTF
>NA|once|TRBV5-1|TRBJ2-5
TGCGCCAGCAGCTTTCCACAGGGGAGGGTGGAGACCCAGTACTTC
CASSFPQGRVETQYF
>NA|NA|TRBV30|TRBJ2-7
TGTGCCTGGAGCCGTCGGCTGGGGGCGGACGAGCAGTACTTC
CAWSRRLGADEQYF
>TRBD1|many|TRBV28|TRBJ1-4
TGTGCCAGCAGTTCGCCAGAACAGGGGGCGCGGGCTGAAAAACTGTTTTTT
CASSSPEQGARAEKLFF
>TRBD1|many|TRBV24-1|TRBJ1-5
TGTGCCATCGGACAGGGGAATCAGCCCCAGCATTTT
CAIGQGNQPQHF
>NA|many|TRBV27|TRBJ1-2
TGTGCCAGCGCCAATCTCAACTATGGCTACACCTTC
CASANLNYGYTF
>NA|many|TRBV27|TRBJ1-6
TGTGCCAGCAGTTTATCTGGGACAACGGTTGCGTTTTCCCACTTT
CASSLSGTTVAFSHF
>NA|many|TRBV11-2|TRBJ2-3
TGTGCCAGCAGCTTAGTACAGAGCACAGATACGCAGTATTTT
CASSLVQSTDTQYF
>NA|NA|TRBV10-3|TRBJ2-3
TGTGCCATCAGCGGTCGCACAGATACGCAGTATTTT
CAISGRTDTQYF
>NA|many|TRBV7-9|TRBJ2-1
TGTGCCAGCACCCCCGTGGGCGAGCAGTTCTTC
CASTPVGEQFF
>NA|NA|TRBV7-2|TRBJ2-5
TGTGCCAGCAGGTCGCCGCGCAGGGGAAAAGAAGAGACCCAGTACTTC
CASRSPRRGKEETQYF
>NA|few|TRBV10-3|TRBJ2-7
TGTGCCATCTGTGAGCCCTTACGTAGCGGTCTTTCCTACGAGCAGTACTTC
CAICEPLRSGLSYEQYF
>NA|NA|TRBV24-1|TRBJ1-2
TGTGCCACCAGTGTTTCGGGACGGCCGTTCTACACCTTC
CATSVSGRPFYTF
>NA|few|TRBV5-1|TRBJ2-2
TGCGCCAGCAGCCCGTCAGGAAACGCGAACACCGGGGAGCTGTTTTTT
CASSPSGNANTGELFF
>TRBD1|NA|TRBV5-6|TRBJ1-5
TGTGCCAGCGGCTTGATCGGGACAGGGACAAATCAGCCCCAGCATTTT
CASGLIGTGTNQPQHF
>TRBD2|many|TRBV7-2|TRBJ2-3
TGTGCCAGCAGCTTCGCCGTAGCGGGAGGCCCAATGGGGGGTACGCAGTATTTT
CASSFAVAGGPMGGTQYF
>NA|NA|TRBV6-1|TRBJ1-1
TGTGCCAGCAACCGGGAGGTTCGAGGAACTGAAGCTTTCTTT
CASNREVRGTEAFF
>NA|NA|TRBV19|TRBJ1-1
TGTGCCAGTAGTGCAGGGAGGTGGGGGAACACTGAAGCTTTCTTC
CASSAGRWGNTEAFF
>TRBD2|many|TRBV20-1|TRBJ2-1
TGCAGTGCACCCGGGGGACTAGCGGGGGATGAGCAGTTCTTC
CSAPGGLAGDEQFF
>NA|NA|TRBV24-1|TRBJ2-5
TGTGCCACCAGTGACAGCGACGTCGGTGAGACCCAGTACTTC
CATSDSDVGETQYF
>NA|few|TRBV19|TRBJ1-3
TGTGCCAGCACCGAGCAGGGAAGGGCTGGAAACACCATATATTTT
CASTEQGRAGNTIYF
>NA|many|TRBV6-1|TRBJ1-1
TGTGCCAGCAGCAAGGGACGGACGAACACTGAAGCTTTCTTT
CASSKGRTNTEAFF
>TRBD2|many|TRBV6-1|TRBJ2-5
TGTGCCAGCAGCGTTGCGGGAGGTCAAGTGGAGACCCAGTACTTC
CASSVAGGQVETQYF
>TRBD1|many|TRBV12-3/TRBV12-4|TRBJ1-6
TGTGCCAGCAGTTCCGGGACAGGGAATTCACCCCTCCACTTT
CASSSGTGNSPLHF
>NA|many|TRBV11-3|TRBJ2-1
TGTGCCAGCAGCTTAGGCCGGGGGAATCGGGGCAATGAGCAGTTCTTC
CASSLGRGNRGNEQFF
>TRBD1|few|TRBV6-1|TRBJ2-1
TGTGCCAGCAGTGACGGGACAGGGGTGGGCAATGAGCAGTTCTTC
CASSDGTGVGNEQFF
>NA|NA|TRBV28|TRBJ1-2
TGTGCCAGCAAGATTCTGGACAGCTATGGCTACACCTTC
CASKILDSYGYTF
>NA|many|TRBV7-2|TRBJ2-3
TGTGCCAGCAGCTACTACTCAGATACGCAGTATTTT
CASSYYSDTQYF
>NA|many|TRBV28|TRBJ2-3
TGTGCCAGCAGTTTATTAACCCCTCTCGGGGGTCCAGATACGCAGTATTTT
CASSLLTPLGGPDTQYF
>NA|NA|TRBV19|TRBJ1-2
TGTGCCAGTAGTATTAGGTCAGGGTCCAGCGACTATGGCTACACCTTC
CASSIRSGSSDYGYTF
>NA|many|TRBV7-9|TRBJ2-7
TGTGCCAGCAGCCATAGCTCCTACGAGCAGTACTTC
CASSHSSYEQYF
>NA|NA|TRBV9|TRBJ2-7
TGTGCCAGCAGCGTAGGAACAGATACTACCTACGAGCAGTACTTC
CASSVGTDTTYEQYF
>NA|few|TRBV11-3|TRBJ2-2
TGTGCCAGCAGCTTAGCGGTATGGGGGAAGAAGGGCACCGGGGAGCTGTTTTTT
CASSLAVWGKKGTGELFF
>NA|NA|TRBV27|TRBJ1-1
TGTGCCAGCAGTTTATCGCAGGCAGGGTACGGCACTGAAGCTTTCTTT
CASSLSQAGYGTEAFF
>TRBD1|many|TRBV28|TRBJ1-2
TGTGCCAGCAGTCCCCTGACAGGGGTCCATGGCTACACCTTC
CASSPLTGVHGYTF
>NA|many|TRBV11-3|TRBJ2-7
TGTGCCAGCAGCGCCCGGGACCGGGCCTACGAGCAGTACTTC
CASSARDRAYEQYF
>NA|NA|TRBV4-1|TRBJ2-3
TGCGCCAGCAGCCGGACTCCCGTTTACACAGATACGCAGTATTTT
CASSRTPVYTDTQYF
>NA|few|TRBV2|TRBJ2-7
TGTGCCAGCAGTGAGCGTAGGGGGTTTAACGAGCAGTACTTC
CASSERRGFNEQYF
>NA|many|TRBV7-9|TRBJ1-3
TGTGCCAGCAGCTTATCCCAGGGTACTGGAAACACCATATATTTT
CASSLSQGTGNTIYF
>TRBD2|many|TRBV29-1|TRBJ2-1
TGCAGCGTCCCGACTAGCGGTCTTCGGAATGAGCAGTTCTTC
CSVPTSGLRNEQFF
>NA|NA|TRBV6-9|TRBJ1-3
TGTGCCAGCAGTTACAGCAACTCTGGAAACACCATATATTTT
CASSYSNSGNTIYF
>TRBD2|many|TRBV20-1|TRBJ2-7
TGCAGTGTTGGGACTAGCGGGATCAACTACGAGCAGTACTTC
CSVGTSGINYEQYF